The rows below give T cell receptor beta chains drawn from one sample of a study of pediatric ulcerative colitis. Assay: immunoSEQ multiplex PCR; the TCRdb copy retains only in-frame clones and omits some. Of 10,000 or so clones listed, 88% are singletons. The sequenced material came from blood. These receptors came from a girl between 10 and 17 years old with moderate ulcerative colitis. CDR3s include the opening cysteine and the closing phenylalanine or tryptophan. The D gene is left open where the match is weak. Size tells how often a clone was seen (once, few, many) or the class of an expanded clone, and some rows leave it out.

>TRBJ2-3|TRBD2|-|TRBV4-1
CASSQTASGTDTQYF
TGCGCCAGCAGCCAGACGGCTAGCGGGACCGATACGCAGTATTTT
>TRBJ2-7|-|-|TRBV12-1
CASREQYF
TGTGCCAGCAGAGAGCAGTACTTC
>TRBJ2-2|TRBD2|-|TRBV7-2
CASSSTGTRSTGELFF
TGTGCCAGCAGCTCAACCGGGACTAGGAGCACCGGGGAGCTGTTTTTT
>TRBJ2-1|-|-|TRBV6-6
CASSNPGASKDEQFF
TGTGCCAGCAGTAACCCCGGAGCCTCCAAGGACGAGCAGTTCTTC
>TRBJ1-1|TRBD1|-|TRBV6-1
CASSDWDRGRTEAFF
TGTGCCAGCAGTGACTGGGACAGGGGGCGGACTGAAGCTTTCTTT
>TRBJ2-6|-|-|TRBV28
CASSFYPTGANVLTF
TGTGCCAGCAGTTTTTACCCAACTGGGGCCAACGTCCTGACTTTC
>TRBJ1-2|-|once|TRBV18
CASSPTPGTTSPTF
TGTGCCAGCTCACCAACCCCCGGGACAACTTCCCCCACCTTC
>TRBJ2-3|-|few|TRBV10-3
CAISELAGLSTDTQYF
TGTGCCATCAGTGAGTTGGCGGGACTTAGCACAGATACGCAGTATTTT
>TRBJ1-6|-|few|TRBV6-1
CASSDVRDHNSPLHF
TGTGCCAGCAGTGACGTTCGGGACCATAATTCACCCCTCCACTTT
>TRBJ2-7|-|-|TRBV7-8
CASSFSTEQYF
TGTGCCAGCAGCTTCTCGACAGAGCAGTACTTC
>TRBJ1-3|-|-|TRBV19
CASSPNGNTIYF
TGTGCCAGTAGTCCGAATGGAAACACCATATATTTT
>TRBJ1-1|-|-|TRBV23-1
CASSQPPGVMNTEAFF
TGCGCCAGCAGTCAGCCGCCGGGGGTCATGAACACTGAAGCTTTCTTT
>TRBJ1-4|-|once|TRBV5-6
CASSLTGERSKANEKLFF
TGTGCCAGCAGCTTAACGGGGGAGAGGAGCAAAGCTAATGAAAAACTGTTTTTT
>TRBJ2-2|TRBD2|-|TRBV5-1
CASSPGTINTGELFF
TGCGCCAGCAGCCCCGGGACTATAAACACCGGGGAGCTGTTTTTT
>TRBJ2-7|TRBD2|-|TRBV19
CATSGEAGVQGQYF
TGTGCCACCAGCGGGGAAGCGGGAGTTCAGGGGCAGTACTTC
>TRBJ1-2|-|-|TRBV5-1
CASNIEPAGARNYGYTF
TGCGCCAGCAATATAGAGCCGGCTGGGGCCCGGAACTATGGCTACACCTTC
>TRBJ1-1|-|-|TRBV29-1
CSALRKNTEAFF
TGCAGCGCTCTGAGGAAGAACACTGAAGCTTTCTTT
>TRBJ1-1|TRBD1|-|TRBV5-6
CASSGQGNTEAFF
TGTGCCAGCAGTGGACAGGGAAACACTGAAGCTTTCTTT
>TRBJ2-7|-|-|TRBV6-5
CASSYSGRAYF
TGTGCCAGCAGTTACTCAGGCAGGGCTTACTTC
>TRBJ2-1|TRBD2|-|TRBV9
CASSVGTSGTSSYNEQFF
TGTGCCAGCAGCGTAGGGACTAGCGGGACGAGCTCCTACAATGAGCAGTTCTTC
>TRBJ2-1|-|-|TRBV29-1
CSGRDLKEQFF
TGCAGCGGCCGGGACCTAAAGGAGCAGTTCTTC
>TRBJ2-7|-|-|TRBV7-9
CASSFLGQTYEQYF
TGTGCCAGCAGCTTTCTAGGACAGACTTACGAGCAGTACTTC
>TRBJ2-7|TRBD2|-|TRBV29-1
CSVVNSGNFEQYF
TGCAGCGTTGTCAATAGCGGGAACTTCGAGCAGTACTTC
>TRBJ1-4|-|-|TRBV29-1
CSVEGPWARSNEKLFF
TGCAGCGTTGAAGGCCCGTGGGCAAGGAGTAATGAAAAACTGTTTTTT
>TRBJ1-5|-|few|TRBV2
CASRQDSNQPQHF
TGTGCCAGCCGACAGGATAGCAATCAGCCCCAGCATTTT
>TRBJ1-1|-|-|TRBV5-8
CASSSDRGKAFF
TGTGCCAGCAGCTCCGATCGGGGGAAGGCTTTCTTT
>TRBJ2-3|TRBD2|-|TRBV14
CASRASGGRTDTQYF
TGTGCCAGCAGGGCTAGCGGGGGAAGGACAGATACGCAGTATTTT
>TRBJ2-1|TRBD1|once|TRBV7-2
CASRTGGFDEQFF
TGTGCCAGCAGGACAGGGGGCTTCGATGAGCAGTTCTTC
>TRBJ2-7|TRBD2|-|TRBV7-3
CASSSGGPRSYEQYF
TGTGCCAGCTCGAGCGGGGGCCCCCGCTCCTACGAGCAGTACTTC
>TRBJ2-7|TRBD1|few|TRBV11-1
CASSLSGQGVHEQYF
TGTGCCAGCAGCTTATCCGGACAGGGTGTCCACGAGCAGTACTTC
>TRBJ2-3|TRBD2|-|TRBV2
CASLLERGDTQYF
TGTGCCAGCCTGCTTGAGCGGGGGGATACGCAGTATTTT
>TRBJ1-3|-|few|TRBV2
CASRDTGWGNTIYF
TGTGCCAGCAGAGACACAGGGTGGGGAAACACCATATATTTT
>TRBJ2-6|-|-|TRBV28
CASSLSPGVLTF
TGTGCCAGCAGCCTTTCTCCGGGGGTCCTGACTTTC
>TRBJ1-6|-|few|TRBV5-5
CASSNARAGNSPLHF
TGTGCCAGCAGTAACGCCCGGGCGGGTAATTCACCCCTCCACTTT
>TRBJ1-1|TRBD1|-|TRBV18
CASSPPRGQGNTEAFF
TGTGCCAGCTCACCACCGCGGGGACAGGGGAACACTGAAGCTTTCTTT
>TRBJ2-2|-|-|TRBV18
CASSPGGTSTGELFF
TGTGCCAGCTCACCTGGAGGGACTTCTACCGGGGAGCTGTTTTTT
>TRBJ2-2|-|-|TRBV5-1
CASSPGAYSTNTGELFF
TGCGCCAGCAGTCCTGGGGCGTACAGTACGAACACCGGGGAGCTGTTTTTT
>TRBJ2-7|-|-|TRBV11-2
CASSLRTQGAHEQYF
TGTGCCAGCAGCTTACGGACTCAGGGTGCCCACGAGCAGTACTTC
>TRBJ1-1|TRBD1|few|TRBV29-1
CSVFGQGGTEAFF
TGCAGCGTCTTTGGACAGGGAGGGACTGAAGCTTTCTTT
>TRBJ2-5|TRBD1|-|TRBV6-1
CASSRTGDQETQYF
TGTGCCAGCAGCAGGACAGGGGACCAAGAGACCCAGTACTTC
>TRBJ1-5|-|-|TRBV4-1
CASSQEWQLNQPQHF
TGCGCCAGCAGCCAAGAGTGGCAGTTAAATCAGCCCCAGCATTTT
>TRBJ2-7|TRBD2|-|TRBV9
CASSGGLAGASGRDEQYF
TGTGCCAGCAGCGGGGGGCTAGCGGGAGCTTCGGGCCGCGACGAGCAGTACTTC
>TRBJ2-7|-|-|TRBV27
CASSGRDEQYF
TGTGCCAGCAGTGGGCGGGACGAGCAGTACTTC
>TRBJ2-7|-|-|TRBV28
CASSLYSYEQYF
TGTGCCAGCAGTTTATATTCCTACGAGCAGTACTTC
>TRBJ2-2|-|-|TRBV10-3
CAISAPGGRTGELFF
TGTGCCATCAGTGCACCGGGGGGCCGGACCGGGGAGCTGTTTTTT